The TCR beta chain described here comes from a study of blood T cell repertoires in COVID-19. In the study overall: Sources were T cells, B-cell-depleted T cells, or PBMCs; the material itself was cDNA or gDNA.

V was cut by 6 bases and J by 2 bases, with 13 bases left in between. The CDR3 contains 15 residues. Looked up from germline, CDR1 is LNHDA and CDR2 is SQIVND (reference sequence). Original data processing: Amplification from reference gene primers served as the basis for estimated nucleated cell counts. TCRdb's copy holds only in-frame clones and misses some; the assay was immunoSEQ multiplex PCR. V, J and clone size were drawn from that table, and D and trimming were deduced from the DNA. The sample has roughly 67,000 clones, roughly nine tenths seen once; the top ten hold 4.4%. The chain uses TRBV19 and TRBJ2-2; a possible D gene is TRBD1 (7 bases). This clonotype was obtained from a man aged 45-65 years with active COVID-19. The source material was peripheral blood. CDR3 coding DNA: TGTGCCAGTAGCCAGGGGGGTAAAAACACCGGGGAGCTGTTTTTT. Its translation is CASSQGGKNTGELFF.